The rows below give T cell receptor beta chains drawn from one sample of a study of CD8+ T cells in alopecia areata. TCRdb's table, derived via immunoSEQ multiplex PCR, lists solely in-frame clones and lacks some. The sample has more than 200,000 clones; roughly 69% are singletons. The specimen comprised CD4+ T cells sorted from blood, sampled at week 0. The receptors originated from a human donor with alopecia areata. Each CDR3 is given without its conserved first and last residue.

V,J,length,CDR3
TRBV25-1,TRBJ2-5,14,ASSEFGGGRLETQY
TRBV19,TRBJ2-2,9,ASIEGGELF
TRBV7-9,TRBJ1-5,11,ASSSSQGQPQH
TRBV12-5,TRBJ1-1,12,ASGLVGEGTEAF
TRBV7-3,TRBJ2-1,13,ASSATSGGRGEQF
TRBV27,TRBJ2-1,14,ASSAGQGSSYNEQF
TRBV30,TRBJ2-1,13,AWSGPSGSYNEQF
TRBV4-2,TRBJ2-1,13,ASSRTSGVLNEQF
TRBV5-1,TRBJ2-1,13,ASSGSGFPYNEQF
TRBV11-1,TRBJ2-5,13,ASSLVRGIQETQY
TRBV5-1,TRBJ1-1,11,ASSLEQNTEAF
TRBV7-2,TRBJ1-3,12,ASSGIGRGNTIY
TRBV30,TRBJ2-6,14,AWRVGRARGANVLT
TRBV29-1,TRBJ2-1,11,SVVILQLHEQF
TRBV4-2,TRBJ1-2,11,ASREFSNYGYT
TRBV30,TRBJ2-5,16,AWSGLAGGTRWQETQY
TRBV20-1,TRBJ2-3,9,SAEGSDTQY
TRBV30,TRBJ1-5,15,AWSQAGGGPRNQPQH
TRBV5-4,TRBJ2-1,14,ASSLSSSGSYNEQF
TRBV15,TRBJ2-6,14,ATSRDRGSGANVLT
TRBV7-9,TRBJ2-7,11,ASSLGGGEEQY
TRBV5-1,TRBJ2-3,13,ASSLQAVEMDTQY